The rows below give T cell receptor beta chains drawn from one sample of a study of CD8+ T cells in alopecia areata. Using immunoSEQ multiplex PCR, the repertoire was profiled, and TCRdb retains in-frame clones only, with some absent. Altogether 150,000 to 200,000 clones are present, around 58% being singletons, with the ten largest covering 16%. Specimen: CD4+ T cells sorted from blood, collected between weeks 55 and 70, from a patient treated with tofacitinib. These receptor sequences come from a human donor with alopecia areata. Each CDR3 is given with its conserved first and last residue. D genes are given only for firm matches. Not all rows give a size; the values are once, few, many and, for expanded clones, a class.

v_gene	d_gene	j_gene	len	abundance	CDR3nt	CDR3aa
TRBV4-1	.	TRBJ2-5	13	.	TGCGCCAGCAGCGTCCCGGGCAGGGAGACCCAGTACTTC	CASSVPGRETQYF
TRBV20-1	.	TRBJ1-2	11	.	TGCAGTGCTAGAGTAAAGGATGGCTACACCTTC	CSARVKDGYTF
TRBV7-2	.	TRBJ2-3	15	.	TGTGCCAGCAGCTTAGGGGGGCCTGGCACAGATACGCAGTATTTT	CASSLGGPGTDTQYF
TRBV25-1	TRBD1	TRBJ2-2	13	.	TGTGCCAGCACCTATGGACAGGCCGGGGAGCTGTTTTTT	CASTYGQAGELFF
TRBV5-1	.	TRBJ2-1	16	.	TGCGCCAGCAGCTCAACCGGGCAGCGACCTTACAATGAGCAGTTCTTC	CASSSTGQRPYNEQFF
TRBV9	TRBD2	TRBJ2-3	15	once	TGTGCCAGCAGCGAACTCGGGGGGAGCCCAGATACGCAGTATTTT	CASSELGGSPDTQYF
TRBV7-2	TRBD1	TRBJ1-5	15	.	TGTGCCAGCAGCTTCCGGGACAGAAGCAATCAGCCCCAGCATTTT	CASSFRDRSNQPQHF
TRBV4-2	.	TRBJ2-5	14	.	TGTGCCAGCAGCCAGGGGTGGAGGGACGGGACCCAGTACTTC	CASSQGWRDGTQYF
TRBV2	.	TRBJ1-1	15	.	TGTGCCAGCAGTGCAAACAGGCCCGGGAGGGCTGAAGCTTTCTTT	CASSANRPGRAEAFF
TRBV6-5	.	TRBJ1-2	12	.	TGTGCCAGCAGCCCGACAGGCTATGGCTACACCTTC	CASSPTGYGYTF
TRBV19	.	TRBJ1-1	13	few	TGTGCCAGTAGTGAGTGGTTGAACACTGAAGCTTTCTTT	CASSEWLNTEAFF
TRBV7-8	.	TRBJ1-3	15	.	TGTGCCAGCAGCTTAGGGCGCCGTTATGGAAACACCATATATTTT	CASSLGRRYGNTIYF
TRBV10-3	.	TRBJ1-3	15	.	TGTGCCATCAACCCCTCGTCTGGTGGTGGAAACACCATATATTTT	CAINPSSGGGNTIYF
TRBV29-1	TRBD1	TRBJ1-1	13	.	TGCAGCGTTTGGACAGGGGGTAACACTGAAGCTTTCTTT	CSVWTGGNTEAFF
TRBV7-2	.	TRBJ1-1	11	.	TGTGCCAGTGGTCGACAGTCTGAAGCTTTCTTT	CASGRQSEAFF
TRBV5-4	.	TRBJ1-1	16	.	TGTGCCAGCAGCTTGGGGTCCAGCACCGGGAACACTGAAGCTTTCTTT	CASSLGSSTGNTEAFF
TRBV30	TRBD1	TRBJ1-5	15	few	TGTGCCTGGAGGGATGGACAGGGGCGTAATCAGCCCCAGCATTTT	CAWRDGQGRNQPQHF
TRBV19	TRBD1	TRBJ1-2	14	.	TGTGCCAGTAGTGCGACAGGGAGCAACTATGGCTACACCTTC	CASSATGSNYGYTF
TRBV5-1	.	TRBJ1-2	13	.	TGCGCCAGCAGCACTGGGAAGGAGTATGGCTACACCTTC	CASSTGKEYGYTF
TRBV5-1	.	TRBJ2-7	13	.	TGCGCCAGCAGCCTCGACAGGTCTTGGGAGCAGTACTTC	CASSLDRSWEQYF
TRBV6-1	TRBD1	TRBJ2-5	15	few	TGTGCCAGCAGAACTCAGTTCACAGGGGGTGAGACCCAGTACTTC	CASRTQFTGGETQYF
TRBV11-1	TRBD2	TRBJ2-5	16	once	TGTGCCAGCAGCACTCTGACTAGCGGGGATCGAGAGACCCAGTACTTC	CASSTLTSGDRETQYF
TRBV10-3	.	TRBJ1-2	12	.	TGTGCCATCCGGAGTGGGGCATATGGCTACACCTTC	CAIRSGAYGYTF
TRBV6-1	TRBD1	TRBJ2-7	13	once	TGTGCCAGCCGTACCGGGACAGACTACGAGCAGTACTTC	CASRTGTDYEQYF
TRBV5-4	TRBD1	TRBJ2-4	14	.	TGTGCCAGCAGAGGGACAGGGCCAAGGGGCATTCAGTACTTC	CASRGTGPRGIQYF
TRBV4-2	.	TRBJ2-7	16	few	TGTGCCAGCAGCCAGTCCGGACGGACAGCCAGCTACGAGCAGTACTTC	CASSQSGRTASYEQYF
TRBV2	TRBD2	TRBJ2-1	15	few	TGTGCCAGCAGTGAAAGAGCGGGGGGAAACAATGAGCAGTTCTTC	CASSERAGGNNEQFF
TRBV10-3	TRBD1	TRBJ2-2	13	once	TGTGCCGTGGACAGGGGGAACACCGGGGAGCTGTTTTTT	CAVDRGNTGELFF
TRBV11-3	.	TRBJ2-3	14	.	TGTGCCAGCAGCACCGGGCCCCCGTCGGATACGCAGTATTTT	CASSTGPPSDTQYF
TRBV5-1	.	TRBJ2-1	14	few	TGCGCCAGCAGCTTTCAGACAGCCGACAATGAGCAGTTCTTC	CASSFQTADNEQFF
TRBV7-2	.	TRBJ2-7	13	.	TGTGCCAGCAGCTTAAACAGGGACTACGAGCAGTACTTC	CASSLNRDYEQYF
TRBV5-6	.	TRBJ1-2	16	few	TGTGCCAGCAGCTTCAGGGATGCGTTGGGCTCGGATGGCTACACCTTC	CASSFRDALGSDGYTF
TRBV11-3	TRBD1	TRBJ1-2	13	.	TGTGCCAGCAGCACGGACAGGGTTGGTGGCTACACCTTC	CASSTDRVGGYTF
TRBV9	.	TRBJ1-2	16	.	TGTGCCAGCAGCGTAGTGGCTTCCCCCAGGGATCATGGCTACACCTTC	CASSVVASPRDHGYTF
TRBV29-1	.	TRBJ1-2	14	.	TGCAGCGTTGAAGACAGAGATCAGGGGTATGGCTACACCTTC	CSVEDRDQGYGYTF